Listed below are T cell receptor beta chains from one sample, sequenced in a study of beta chain features in type 1 diabetes. TCRdb keeps only in-frame clones here, not all; method: immunoSEQ multiplex PCR. This sample has a few hundred thousand clones, with around 10% found just once. Sequencing input: naive CD4+ T cells from blood. These receptors came from a young woman in good health. Each CDR3 is given with its conserved first and last residue. A D gene is named only where the DNA matches it firmly. Some rows mark clone size as missing; the rest say once, few, many or name a class of expanded clone.

.	.	TRBJ1-5	TRBV29-1	TGCAGCGTTGGGGCCGGTAGCGATCAGCCCCAGCATTTT	CSVGAGSDQPQHF
few	.	TRBJ2-2	TRBV4-3	TGCGCCAGCAGCCAAGGGACACTGTTGAACACCGGGGAGCTGTTTTTT	CASSQGTLLNTGELFF
few	.	TRBJ2-5	TRBV6-5	TGTGCCAGCACTGGGGGAGGTGGAGAGACCCAGTACTTC	CASTGGGGETQYF
few	TRBD2	TRBJ2-5	TRBV9	TGTGCCAGCAGCGCCCGGGGGGTGGGCAAGGAGACCCAGTACTTC	CASSARGVGKETQYF
few	.	TRBJ1-5	TRBV6-5	TGTGCCAGCAGTTATTCGGGAGGGGGGCAGCCCCAGCATTTT	CASSYSGGGQPQHF
few	.	TRBJ2-1	TRBV7-2	TGTGCCAGCAGCTTAGGGCTGAACAATGAGCAGTTCTTC	CASSLGLNNEQFF
.	TRBD2	TRBJ2-1	TRBV6-5	TGTGCCAGCAGCCACACCGCCGGACGGGAGGAGTTCTTC	CASSHTAGREEFF
.	TRBD2	TRBJ2-1	TRBV7-3	TGTGCCAGCAGCGAAGGGGGGACTAGCTCCTACAATGAGCAGTTCTTC	CASSEGGTSSYNEQFF
few	TRBD1	TRBJ1-2	TRBV27	TGTGCCAGCAGTTTAAGGGGGCGAAATGATGGCTACACCTTC	CASSLRGRNDGYTF
few	.	TRBJ2-7	TRBV28	TGTGCCAGCACCACAGGCTACGAGCAGTACTTC	CASTTGYEQYF
few	.	TRBJ2-6	TRBV11-2	TGTGCCAGCAGCTCATATTATGAGAAGAGCGGCTCCGGGGCCAACGTCCTGACTTTC	CASSSYYEKSGSGANVLTF
.	.	TRBJ2-1	TRBV28	TGTGCCAGCAGACACAGCTCCTACAATGAGCAGTTCTTC	CASRHSSYNEQFF
.	TRBD2	TRBJ2-1	TRBV10-3	TGTGCCATCAGGGAGCGGGGTAGCTCCTACAATGAGCAGTTCTTC	CAIRERGSSYNEQFF
few	TRBD2	TRBJ2-7	TRBV11-2	TGTGCCAGCAGCCCAAGGACTAGCGGAACCTACGAGCAGTACTTC	CASSPRTSGTYEQYF
.	TRBD1	TRBJ2-1	TRBV19	TGTGCCAGTAGTGGCGAGACAGGGGAGCAGTTCTTC	CASSGETGEQFF
.	TRBD2	TRBJ2-1	TRBV5-1	TGCGCCAGCAGCTCTAGACTAGCGGGAGGCCCTGGGAATGAGCAGTTCTTC	CASSSRLAGGPGNEQFF
.	TRBD2	TRBJ2-3	TRBV11-3	TGTGCCAGCAGCCCCAGCGGGAGGGCTGGAGATACGCAGTATTTT	CASSPSGRAGDTQYF
few	.	TRBJ1-4	TRBV7-9	TGTGCCAGCAGCCCCCAGGGGTCGACTAATGAAAAACTGTTTTTT	CASSPQGSTNEKLFF
few	.	TRBJ2-1	TRBV30	TGTGCCTGGAGCCTGGGGCAGCACAATGAGCAGTTCTTC	CAWSLGQHNEQFF
few	TRBD2	TRBJ2-1	TRBV11-1	TGTGCCAGCAGCCTAGGACTAGCGGGAGATTACAATGAGCAGTTCTTC	CASSLGLAGDYNEQFF
.	.	TRBJ1-4	TRBV30	TGTGCCTGGAGAACTGGGACAATCAGTCTAAATGAAAAACTGTTTTTT	CAWRTGTISLNEKLFF
few	.	TRBJ2-7	TRBV14	TGTGCCAGCAGCCTCTCCCGCGGGGGCAAGGCTTACGAGCAGTACTTC	CASSLSRGGKAYEQYF
.	.	TRBJ2-7	TRBV25-1	TGTGCCAGCAAGGAGGTTTACGAGCAGTACTTC	CASKEVYEQYF
.	.	TRBJ2-1	TRBV5-4	TGTGCCAGCAACCCGGACTTCTCCTACAATGAGCAGTTCTTC	CASNPDFSYNEQFF
.	.	TRBJ2-2	TRBV4-3	TGCGCCAGCAGCCAAGCTGGGTCGGGACTCATACCCGGGGAGCTGTTTTTT	CASSQAGSGLIPGELFF
few	.	TRBJ2-7	TRBV9	TGTGCCAGCAGCGTAGATAGGACTACCCGCCAGCAGTACTTC	CASSVDRTTRQQYF
.	TRBD2	TRBJ2-5	TRBV7-2	TGTGCCGGCAGCTATCTAGCGGGAGACGAGACCCAGTACTTC	CAGSYLAGDETQYF
.	TRBD1	TRBJ2-7	TRBV5-1	TGCGCCAGCAGCCCGGACAGGGGGGGAACCTACGACGAGCAGTACTTC	CASSPDRGGTYDEQYF
few	.	TRBJ2-5	TRBV20-1	TGCAGTGCTAGACGGGAGACCCAGTACTTC	CSARRETQYF
.	TRBD1	TRBJ2-5	TRBV7-2	TGTGCCAGCACCCCCGCGGGGACAGGGTCAGAGACCCAGTACTTC	CASTPAGTGSETQYF
.	TRBD1	TRBJ2-1	TRBV9	TGTGCCAGCAGCGTTAGATCAGGGGGCTCCTACAATGAGCAGTTCTTC	CASSVRSGGSYNEQFF
.	TRBD1	TRBJ1-2	TRBV5-4	TGTGCCAGCAGCCAAGATCGGGACAGGGATGGCTACACCTTC	CASSQDRDRDGYTF
.	TRBD2	TRBJ2-7	TRBV6-6	TGTGCCAGCAGTCAAACTAGCGGGAGCTCCTACGAGCAGTACTTC	CASSQTSGSSYEQYF
.	TRBD1	TRBJ2-5	TRBV5-6	TGTGCCAGCAGCTTCGGACAGGCGAGGGAGACCCAGTACTTC	CASSFGQARETQYF
.	TRBD2	TRBJ2-6	TRBV7-3	TGTGCCAGCAGCTTGTCTAGCGGTAACTCTGGGGCCAACGTCCTGACTTTC	CASSLSSGNSGANVLTF
.	.	TRBJ2-2	TRBV28	TGTGCCAGCAGTCAGTCGGACTGGAACACCGGGGAGCTGTTTTTT	CASSQSDWNTGELFF
few	TRBD2	TRBJ2-1	TRBV6-6	TGTGCCAGCATTTGGGGACTAGCGGACAATGAGCAGTTCTTC	CASIWGLADNEQFF
.	.	TRBJ1-2	TRBV5-4	TGTGCCAGCAGCACCCGGACTGCCCCTACGCATGGCTACACCTTC	CASSTRTAPTHGYTF
many	.	TRBJ1-5	TRBV7-9	TGTGCCAGTAACTCGGGCAATCAGCCCCAGCATTTT	CASNSGNQPQHF
few	TRBD2	TRBJ2-1	TRBV5-1	TGCGCCAGCAGCTTGTGGACTAGCGGGGCCAATGAGCAGTTCTTC	CASSLWTSGANEQFF
.	TRBD2	TRBJ2-1	TRBV19	TGTGCCAGTAGTACTAGCGGGACTGAGCAGTTCTTC	CASSTSGTEQFF
.	.	TRBJ2-3	TRBV19	TGTGCCAGTAATCGACAGATCACAGATACGCAGTATTTT	CASNRQITDTQYF